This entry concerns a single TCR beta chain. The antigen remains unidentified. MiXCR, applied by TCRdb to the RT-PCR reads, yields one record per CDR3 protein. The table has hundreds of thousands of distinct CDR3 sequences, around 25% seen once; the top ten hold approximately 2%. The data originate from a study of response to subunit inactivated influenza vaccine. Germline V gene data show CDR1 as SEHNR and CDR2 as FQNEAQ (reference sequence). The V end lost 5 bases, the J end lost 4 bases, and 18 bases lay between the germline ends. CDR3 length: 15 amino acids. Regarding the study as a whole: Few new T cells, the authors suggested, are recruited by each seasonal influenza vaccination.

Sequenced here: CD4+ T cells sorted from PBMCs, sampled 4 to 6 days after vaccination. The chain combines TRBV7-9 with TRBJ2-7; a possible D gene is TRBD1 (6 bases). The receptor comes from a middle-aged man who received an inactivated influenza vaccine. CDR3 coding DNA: TGTGCCAGCAGCCCTTGGGCCGGGACACTTTACGAGCAGTACTTC. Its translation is CASSPWAGTLYEQYF. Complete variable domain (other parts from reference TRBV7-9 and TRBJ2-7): DTGVSQNPRHKITKRGQNVTFRCDPISEHNRLYWYRQTLGQGPEFLTYFQNEAQLEKSRLLSDRFSAERPKGSFSTLEIQRTEQGDSAMYLCASSPWAGTLYEQYFGPGTRLTVT.